In its sample, the clone carrying this T cell receptor beta chain was seen a few times. Its antigen is still unknown. The sample originates from a study of beta chain features in type 1 diabetes. Findings of the study overall: Shorter TCRB CDR3s, moderately but significantly so, were found in Type 1 diabetes patients in all four CD4+ subsets.

V trimming: 1 base; J trimming: 2 bases; junction bases outside the gene matches: 18. Looked up from germline, CDR1 is SQVTM and CDR2 is ANQGSEA. This CDR3 is built from 20 residues. Of the isolated RNA, all was reverse transcribed, and so the sequenced material was expressed TCRB transcripts. Using immunoSEQ multiplex PCR, the repertoire was profiled, and TCRdb retains in-frame clones only, with some absent. The sample shows over 650,000 clones, more than 12% of them seen only once. The sequence came from a man aged 18 to 29 with type 1 diabetes. The chain is built from TRBV29-1 and TRBJ2-1; TRBD2 agrees at 9 bases. Sample: naive CD4+ T cells from blood. The CDR3 protein is CSVEVSRSNIAGETYNEQFF. The CDR3 region has the DNA TGCAGCGTTGAAGTCTCGCGATCTAACATAGCGGGAGAAACCTACAATGAGCAGTTCTTC.